Listed here is a single TCR beta chain. TCRdb re-analysed the 5' RACE reads in MiXCR, keeping a single row per CDR3 protein. The table has roughly 250,000 distinct CDR3 sequences, about an eighth seen once. This sample was included in a study of T cells after yellow fever vaccination. This CDR3 is 15 amino acids long. V was trimmed by 0 bases and J by 3 bases, leaving 9 bases between them. CDR1 and CDR2 from the germline V gene are LNHNV and YYDKDF (reference sequence). The material was CD4+ T cells sorted from PBMCs, obtained 45 days after the yellow fever booster vaccination. This clonotype originated in a man aged 30 to 45 who received the YFV17D yellow fever vaccine. V usage is TRBV15 and J usage is TRBJ2-1; no clear D. The DNA for the CDR3 is TGTGCCACCAGCAGAGATAAGCCTCGCTACAATGAGCAGTTCTTC. This translates into CATSRDKPRYNEQFF.